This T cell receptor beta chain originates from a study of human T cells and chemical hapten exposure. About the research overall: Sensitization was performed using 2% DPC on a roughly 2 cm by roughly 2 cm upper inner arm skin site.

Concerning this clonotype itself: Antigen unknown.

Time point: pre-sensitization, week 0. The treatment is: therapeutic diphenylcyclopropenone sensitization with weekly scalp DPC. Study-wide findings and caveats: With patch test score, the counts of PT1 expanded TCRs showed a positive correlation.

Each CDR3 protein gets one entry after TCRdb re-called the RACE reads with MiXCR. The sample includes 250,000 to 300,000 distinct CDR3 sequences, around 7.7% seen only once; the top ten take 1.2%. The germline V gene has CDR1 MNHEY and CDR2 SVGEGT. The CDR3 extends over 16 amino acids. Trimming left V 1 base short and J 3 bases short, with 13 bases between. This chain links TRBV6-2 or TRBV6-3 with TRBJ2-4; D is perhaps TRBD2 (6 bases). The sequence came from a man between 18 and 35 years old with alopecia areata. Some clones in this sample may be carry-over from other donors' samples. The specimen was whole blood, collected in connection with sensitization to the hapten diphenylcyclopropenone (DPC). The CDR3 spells CASSYLPGVDKNIQYF. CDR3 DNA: TGTGCCAGCAGTTACTTACCGGGGGTTGACAAAAACATTCAGTACTTC.